The sequence of this T cell receptor (beta chain) was determined in a study of cytomegalovirus exposure and HLA in healthy donors. Across the whole study: Within the Caucasian-associated ancestry cluster were roughly 82% of the 300 to 450 genotyped donors.

General observations from the study: The study assumed roughly uniform donor sequencing depth for presence/absence analyses.

PCR was performed using 60 Vbeta and 13 Jbeta primers. TCRdb's table, derived via immunoSEQ multiplex PCR, lists solely in-frame clones and lacks some. The sample lists 85,000 to 100,000 clones; approximately 79% were seen once. About this clone itself: The target antigen is unknown.

The CDR3 loop spans 15 amino acids. With 3 bases removed from V and 6 bases from J, the gap between germline ends came to 12 bases. The germline V gene encodes CDR1 LNHNV and CDR2 YYDKDF (reference sequence). The sequenced sample consisted of PBMCs. The clonotype comes from a woman aged 40 to 55 in good health and CMV-seronegative. The rearrangement joins TRBV15 to TRBJ1-6; TRBD1 might be the D (6 bases). CDR3 protein: CATSRGGQLNSPLHF. CDR3 nucleotides: TGTGCCACCAGCAGGGGGGGGCAGCTTAATTCACCCCTCCACTTT. The entire variable domain, with the rest obtained from reference TRBV15 and TRBJ1-6, is as follows: DAMVIQNPRYQVTQFGKPVTLSCSQTLNHNVMYWYQQKSSQAPKLLFHYYDKDFNNEADTPDNFQSRRPNTSFCFLDIRSPGLGDTAMYLCATSRGGQLNSPLHFGNGTRLTVT.